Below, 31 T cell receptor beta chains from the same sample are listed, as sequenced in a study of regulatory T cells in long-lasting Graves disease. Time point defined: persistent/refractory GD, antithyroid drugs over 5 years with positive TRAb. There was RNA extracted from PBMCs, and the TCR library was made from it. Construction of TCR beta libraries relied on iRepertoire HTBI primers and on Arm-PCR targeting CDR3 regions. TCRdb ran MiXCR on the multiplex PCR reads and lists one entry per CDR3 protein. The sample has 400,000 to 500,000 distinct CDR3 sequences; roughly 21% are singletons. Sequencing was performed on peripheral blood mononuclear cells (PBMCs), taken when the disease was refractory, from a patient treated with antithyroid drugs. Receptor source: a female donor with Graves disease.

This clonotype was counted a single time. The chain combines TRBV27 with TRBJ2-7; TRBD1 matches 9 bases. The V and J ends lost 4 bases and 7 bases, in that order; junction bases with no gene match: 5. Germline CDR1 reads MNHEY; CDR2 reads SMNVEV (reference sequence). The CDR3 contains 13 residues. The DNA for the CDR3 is TGTGCCAGCAGTTACAGGGGGCAAGGGGAGCAGTACTTC. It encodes CASSYRGQGEQYF.

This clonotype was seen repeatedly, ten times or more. DNA for the CDR3: TGCAGTGCTCGTGAGCTTATGAACACTGAAGCTTTCTTT. Amino acid sequence: CSARELMNTEAFF. This chain joins TRBV20-1 and TRBJ1-1; no clear D. Germline V gives CDR1 DFQATT, CDR2 SNEGSKA (reference sequence). V lost 5 bases and J 0 bases, leaving 10 bases between the germline ends. The CDR3 is made up of 13 amino acids.

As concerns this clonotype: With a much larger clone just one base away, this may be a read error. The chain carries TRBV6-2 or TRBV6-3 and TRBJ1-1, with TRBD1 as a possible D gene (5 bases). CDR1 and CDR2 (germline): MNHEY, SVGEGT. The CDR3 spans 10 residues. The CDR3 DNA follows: TGTGCCAGCAGTGAATGGGGGAAGCAGTTT. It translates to CASSEWGKQF.

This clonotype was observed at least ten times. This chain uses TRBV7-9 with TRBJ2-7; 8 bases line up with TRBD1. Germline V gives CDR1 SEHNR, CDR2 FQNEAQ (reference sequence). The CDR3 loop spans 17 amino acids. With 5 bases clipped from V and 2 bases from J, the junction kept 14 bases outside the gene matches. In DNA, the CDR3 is TGTGCCAGCAGCCTAGGGACAGGCATTGCTACGGCCTACGAGCAGTACTTC. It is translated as CASSLGTGIATAYEQYF. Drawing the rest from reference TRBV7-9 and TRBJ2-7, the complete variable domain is DTGVSQNPRHKITKRGQNVTFRCDPISEHNRLYWYRQTLGQGPEFLTYFQNEAQLEKSRLLSDRFSAERPKGSFSTLEIQRTEQGDSAMYLCASSLGTGIATAYEQYFGPGTRLTVT.

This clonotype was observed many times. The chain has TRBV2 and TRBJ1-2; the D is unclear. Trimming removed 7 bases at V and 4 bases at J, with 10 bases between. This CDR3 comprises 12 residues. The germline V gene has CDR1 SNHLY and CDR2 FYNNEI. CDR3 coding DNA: TGTGCCAGCATGGCAGGTGGCTATGGCTACACCTTC. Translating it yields CASMAGGYGYTF.

For the CDR3, the DNA is TGTGCCAGCAGTGAGAACGCCGGGGGACTGAACACTGAAGCTTTCTTT. Protein: CASSENAGGLNTEAFF. The genes are TRBV6-4 and TRBJ1-1, with D perhaps TRBD1 (5 bases). CDR1 and CDR2 from the germline V gene are MRHNA and SNTAGT. Trimming removed 3 bases from V and 0 bases from J, with 14 bases in between. The length of the CDR3 is 16 residues.

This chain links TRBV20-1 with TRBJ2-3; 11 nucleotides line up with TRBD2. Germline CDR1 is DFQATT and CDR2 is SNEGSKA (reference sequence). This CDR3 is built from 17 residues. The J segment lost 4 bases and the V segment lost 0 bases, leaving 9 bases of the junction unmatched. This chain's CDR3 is CSARDEPSGRSADTQYF. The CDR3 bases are TGCAGTGCTAGAGATGAGCCTAGCGGGAGGTCTGCAGATACGCAGTATTTT.

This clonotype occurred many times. The CDR3 here is CAWKFRGNIQYF. In nucleotides, the CDR3 is TGTGCCTGGAAGTTTCGGGGGAACATTCAGTACTTC. This sequence joins TRBV30 and TRBJ2-4; tentatively, D is TRBD2 (6 bases). The CDR3 consists of 12 residues. Trimming removed 4 bases from V and 7 bases from J, with 11 bases in between. Per germline, CDR1 GTSNPN and CDR2 SVGIG (reference sequence). Variable domain in full (rest from reference TRBV30 and TRBJ2-4): SQTIHQWPATLVQPVGSPLSLECTVEGTSNPNLYWYRQAAGRGLQLLFYSVGIGQISSEVPQNLSASRPQDRQFILSSKKLLLSDSGFYLCAWKFRGNIQYFGAGTRLSVL.

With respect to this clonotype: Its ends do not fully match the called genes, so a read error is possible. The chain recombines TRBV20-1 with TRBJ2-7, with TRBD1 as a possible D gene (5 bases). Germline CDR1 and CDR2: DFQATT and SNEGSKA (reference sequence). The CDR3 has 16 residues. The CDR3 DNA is TGCAGTGCTAGAGGTGGCGTGGCAGGGTTTTCCTACGAGCAATACTTC. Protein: CSARGGVAGFSYEQYF.

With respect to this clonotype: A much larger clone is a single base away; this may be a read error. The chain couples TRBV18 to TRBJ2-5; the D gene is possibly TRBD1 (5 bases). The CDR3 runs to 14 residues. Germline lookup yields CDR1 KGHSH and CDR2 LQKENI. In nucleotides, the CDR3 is TGTGCCAGCTCACCACCTCAGGGAAAGGAGACCCAGCACTTC. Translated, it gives CASSPPQGKETQHF.

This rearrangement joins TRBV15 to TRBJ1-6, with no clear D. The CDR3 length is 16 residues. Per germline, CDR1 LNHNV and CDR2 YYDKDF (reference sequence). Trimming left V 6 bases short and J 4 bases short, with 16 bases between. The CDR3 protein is CATRVGLDAYNSPLHF. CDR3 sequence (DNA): TGTGCCACCAGGGTCGGGCTGGACGCATATAATTCACCCCTCCACTTT.

The CDR3 is CSVEVFGSSPFSEQFF. The CDR3 coding sequence is TGCAGCGTTGAAGTGTTCGGGAGTTCGCCATTTAGTGAGCAGTTCTTC. The chain couples TRBV29-1 to TRBJ2-1, with D possibly being TRBD2 (6 bases). This CDR3 is 16 amino acids long. V shed 1 base and J shed 9 bases, with 22 bases lying between them. CDR1 and CDR2 from the germline V gene are SQVTM and ANQGSEA.

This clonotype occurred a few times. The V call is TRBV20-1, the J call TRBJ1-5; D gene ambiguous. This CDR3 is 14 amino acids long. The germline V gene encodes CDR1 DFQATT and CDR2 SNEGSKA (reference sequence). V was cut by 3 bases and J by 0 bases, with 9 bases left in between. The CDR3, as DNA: TGCAGTGCTAGTCTGGGTATTAGCAATCAGCCCCAGCATTTT. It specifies CSASLGISNQPQHF.

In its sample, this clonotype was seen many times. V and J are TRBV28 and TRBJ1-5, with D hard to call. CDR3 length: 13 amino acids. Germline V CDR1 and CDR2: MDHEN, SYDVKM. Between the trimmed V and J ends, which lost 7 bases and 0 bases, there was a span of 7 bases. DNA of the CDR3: TGTGCCAGCAATGGGGTTAGCAATCAGCCCCAGCATTTT. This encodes CASNGVSNQPQHF.

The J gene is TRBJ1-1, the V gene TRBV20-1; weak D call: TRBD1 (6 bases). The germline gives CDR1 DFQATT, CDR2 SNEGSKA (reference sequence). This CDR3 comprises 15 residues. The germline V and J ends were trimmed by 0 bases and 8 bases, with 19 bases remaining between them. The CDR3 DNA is TGCAGTGCTAGAGATCAGAACAGGGAATGGAAAGAAGCTTTCTTT. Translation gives CSARDQNREWKEAFF.

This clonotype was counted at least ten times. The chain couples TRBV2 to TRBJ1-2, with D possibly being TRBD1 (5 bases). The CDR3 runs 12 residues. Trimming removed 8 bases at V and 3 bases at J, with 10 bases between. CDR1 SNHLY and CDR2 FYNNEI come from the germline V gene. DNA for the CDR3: TGTGCCAGCTCACAGGAGGACTATGGCTACACCTTC. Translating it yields CASSQEDYGYTF.

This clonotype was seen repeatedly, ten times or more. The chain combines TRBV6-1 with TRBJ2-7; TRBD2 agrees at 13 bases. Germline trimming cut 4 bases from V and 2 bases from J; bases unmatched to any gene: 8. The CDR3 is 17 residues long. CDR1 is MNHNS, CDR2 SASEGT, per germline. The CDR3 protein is CASSALTSGRKAYEQYF. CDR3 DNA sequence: TGTGCCAGCAGTGCGTTGACTAGCGGGAGGAAGGCCTACGAGCAGTACTTC.

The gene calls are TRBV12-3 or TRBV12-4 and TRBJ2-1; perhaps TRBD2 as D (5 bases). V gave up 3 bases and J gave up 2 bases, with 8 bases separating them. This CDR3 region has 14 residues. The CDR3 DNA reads TGTGCCAGCAGTTTCACTAGAACCTACAATGAGCAGTTCTTC. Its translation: CASSFTRTYNEQFF.

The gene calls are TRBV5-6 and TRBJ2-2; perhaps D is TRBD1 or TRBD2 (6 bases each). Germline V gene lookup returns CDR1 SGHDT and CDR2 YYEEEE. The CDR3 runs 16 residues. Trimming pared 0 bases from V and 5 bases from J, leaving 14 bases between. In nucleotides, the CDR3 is TGTGCCAGCAGCTTGGGAGGGGGACTCCGAACCGGGGAGCTGTTTTTT. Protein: CASSLGGGLRTGELFF.

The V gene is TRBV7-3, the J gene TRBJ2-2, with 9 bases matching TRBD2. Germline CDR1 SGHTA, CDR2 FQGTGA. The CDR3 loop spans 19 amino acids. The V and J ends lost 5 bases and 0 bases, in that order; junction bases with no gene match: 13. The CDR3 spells CASSLSGRGEGANTGELFF. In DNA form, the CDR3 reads TGTGCCAGCAGCCTTAGCGGGAGAGGAGAGGGGGCGAACACCGGGGAGCTGTTTTTT.

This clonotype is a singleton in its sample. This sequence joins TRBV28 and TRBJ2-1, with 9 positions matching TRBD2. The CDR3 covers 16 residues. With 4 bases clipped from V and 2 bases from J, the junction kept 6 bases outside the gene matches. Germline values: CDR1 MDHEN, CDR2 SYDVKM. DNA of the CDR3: TGTGCCAGCAGTTCTCAGCGGGAGGCCCCCTACAATGAGCAGTTCTTC. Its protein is CASSSQREAPYNEQFF.

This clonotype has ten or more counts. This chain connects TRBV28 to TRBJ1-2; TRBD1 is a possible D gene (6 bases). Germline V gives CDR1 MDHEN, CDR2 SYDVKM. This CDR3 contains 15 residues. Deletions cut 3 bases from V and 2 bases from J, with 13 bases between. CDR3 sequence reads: CASSFQPGANYGYTF. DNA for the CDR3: TGTGCCAGCAGTTTTCAGCCAGGGGCCAACTATGGCTACACCTTC.

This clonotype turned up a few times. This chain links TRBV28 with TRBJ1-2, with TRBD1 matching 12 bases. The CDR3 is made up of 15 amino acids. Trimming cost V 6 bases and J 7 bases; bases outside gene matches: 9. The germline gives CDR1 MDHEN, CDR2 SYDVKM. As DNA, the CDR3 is TGTGCCAGCAGCCGCTTGGGACAGGGGGCGGTTGGCTACACCTTC. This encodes CASSRLGQGAVGYTF.

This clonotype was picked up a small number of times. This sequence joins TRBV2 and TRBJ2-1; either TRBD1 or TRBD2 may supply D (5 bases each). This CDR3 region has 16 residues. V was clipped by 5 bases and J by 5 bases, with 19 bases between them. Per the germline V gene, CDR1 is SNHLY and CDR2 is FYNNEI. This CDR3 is CASSPFRGHSNNEQFF. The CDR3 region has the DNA TGTGCCAGCAGTCCCTTTCGGGGCCACTCTAACAATGAGCAGTTCTTC.

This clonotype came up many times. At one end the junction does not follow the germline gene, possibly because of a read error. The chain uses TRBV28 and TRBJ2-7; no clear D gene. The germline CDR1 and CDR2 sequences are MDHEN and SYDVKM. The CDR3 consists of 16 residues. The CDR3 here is CANSFASGRLTYEQYF. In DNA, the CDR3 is TGTGCCAACAGTTTTGCTTCAGGCCGCCTTACCTACGAGCAGTACTTC.

The CDR3 loop is CSVLTGPTEAFF. The CDR3 DNA follows: TGCAGCGTCCTGACGGGGCCCACTGAAGCTTTCTTT. The J gene is TRBJ1-1, the V gene TRBV29-1; tentative D call: TRBD1 (5 bases). Germline CDR1 and CDR2: SQVTM and ANQGSEA. Trimming took 6 bases from V and 4 from J, leaving 12 bases between them. This CDR3 has 12 amino acids. The variable domain in full, completed from reference TRBV29-1 and TRBJ1-1, reads SAVISQKPSRDICQRGTSLTIQCQVDSQVTMMFWYRQQPGQSLTLIATANQGSEATYESGFVIDKFPISRPNLTFSTLTVSNMSPEDSSIYLCSVLTGPTEAFFGQGTRLTVV.

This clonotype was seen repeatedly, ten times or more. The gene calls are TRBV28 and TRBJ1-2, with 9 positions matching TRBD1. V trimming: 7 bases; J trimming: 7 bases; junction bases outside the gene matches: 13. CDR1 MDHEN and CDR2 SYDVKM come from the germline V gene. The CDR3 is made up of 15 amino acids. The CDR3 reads CASTLGQGVHAGYTF. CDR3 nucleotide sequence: TGTGCCAGCACCTTGGGACAGGGTGTTCACGCTGGCTACACCTTC.

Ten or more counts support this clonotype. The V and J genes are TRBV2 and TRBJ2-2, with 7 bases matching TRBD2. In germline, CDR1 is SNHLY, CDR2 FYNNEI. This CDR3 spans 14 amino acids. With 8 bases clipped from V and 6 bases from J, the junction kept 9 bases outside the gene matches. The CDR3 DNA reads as TGTGCCAGCGGGGAGGGAGCCTGGTCCGGGGAGCTGTTTTTT. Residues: CASGEGAWSGELFF.

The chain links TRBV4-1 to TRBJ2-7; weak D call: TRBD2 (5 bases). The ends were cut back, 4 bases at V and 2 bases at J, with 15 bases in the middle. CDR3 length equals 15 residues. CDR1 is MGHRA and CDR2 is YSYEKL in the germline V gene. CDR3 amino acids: CASSRFSSGAYEQYF. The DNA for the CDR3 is TGCGCCAGCAGCCGTTTCTCGAGCGGCGCCTACGAGCAGTACTTC.

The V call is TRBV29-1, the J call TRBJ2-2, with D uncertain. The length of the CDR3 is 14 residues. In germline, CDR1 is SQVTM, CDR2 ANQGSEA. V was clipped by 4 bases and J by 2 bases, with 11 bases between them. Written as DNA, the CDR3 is TGCAGCGTTGTTGATAGGGCCAACACCGGGGAGCTGTTTTTT. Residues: CSVVDRANTGELFF.

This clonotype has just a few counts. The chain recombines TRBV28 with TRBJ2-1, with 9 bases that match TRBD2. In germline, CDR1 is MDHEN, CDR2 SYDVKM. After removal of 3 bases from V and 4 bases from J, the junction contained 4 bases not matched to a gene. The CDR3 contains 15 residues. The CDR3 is CASSFRLAGYNEQFF. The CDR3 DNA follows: TGTGCCAGCAGTTTCCGGCTAGCGGGGTACAATGAGCAGTTCTTC.